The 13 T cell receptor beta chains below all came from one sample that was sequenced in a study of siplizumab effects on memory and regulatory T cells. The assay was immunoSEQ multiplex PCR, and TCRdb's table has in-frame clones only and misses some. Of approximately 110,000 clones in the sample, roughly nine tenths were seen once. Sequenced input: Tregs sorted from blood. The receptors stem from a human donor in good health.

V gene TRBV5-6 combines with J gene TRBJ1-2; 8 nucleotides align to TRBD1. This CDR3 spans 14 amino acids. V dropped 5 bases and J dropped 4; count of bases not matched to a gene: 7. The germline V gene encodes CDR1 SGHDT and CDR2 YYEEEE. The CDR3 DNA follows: TGTGCCAGCAGACACGGCGGGACAGGCTATGGCTACACCTTC. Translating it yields CASRHGGTGYGYTF.

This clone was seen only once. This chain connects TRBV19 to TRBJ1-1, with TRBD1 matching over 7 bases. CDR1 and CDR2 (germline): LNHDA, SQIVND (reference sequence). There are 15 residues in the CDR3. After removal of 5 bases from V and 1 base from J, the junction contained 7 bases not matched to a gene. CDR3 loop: CASSLTGEQNTEAFF. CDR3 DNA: TGTGCCAGTAGTTTAACAGGGGAGCAGAACACTGAAGCTTTCTTT. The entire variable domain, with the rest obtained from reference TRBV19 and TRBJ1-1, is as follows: DGGITQSPKYLFRKEGQNVTLSCEQNLNHDAMYWYRQDPGQGLRLIYYSQIVNDFQKGDIAEGYSVSREKKESFPLTVTSAQKNPTAFYLCASSLTGEQNTEAFFGQGTRLTVV.

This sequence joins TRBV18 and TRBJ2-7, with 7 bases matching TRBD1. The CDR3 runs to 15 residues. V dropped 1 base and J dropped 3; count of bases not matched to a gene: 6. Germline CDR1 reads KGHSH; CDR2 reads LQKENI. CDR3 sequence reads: CASSPLNRGGYEQYF. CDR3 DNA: TGTGCCAGCTCACCACTCAACAGGGGTGGCTACGAGCAGTACTTC.

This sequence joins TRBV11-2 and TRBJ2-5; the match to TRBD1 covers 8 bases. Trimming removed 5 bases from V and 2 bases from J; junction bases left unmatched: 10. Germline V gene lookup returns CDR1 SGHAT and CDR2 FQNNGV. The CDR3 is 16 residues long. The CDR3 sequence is CASSPGDRNLQETQYF. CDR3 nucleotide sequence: TGTGCCAGCAGCCCCGGGGACAGGAATCTACAAGAGACCCAGTACTTC.

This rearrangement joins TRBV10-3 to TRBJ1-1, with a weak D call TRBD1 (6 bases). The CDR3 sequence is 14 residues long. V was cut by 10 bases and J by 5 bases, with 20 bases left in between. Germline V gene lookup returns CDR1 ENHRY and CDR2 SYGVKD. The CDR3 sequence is CATNRAGGRTEAFF. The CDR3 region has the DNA TGTGCCACCAACAGGGCTGGGGGGAGGACTGAAGCTTTCTTT.

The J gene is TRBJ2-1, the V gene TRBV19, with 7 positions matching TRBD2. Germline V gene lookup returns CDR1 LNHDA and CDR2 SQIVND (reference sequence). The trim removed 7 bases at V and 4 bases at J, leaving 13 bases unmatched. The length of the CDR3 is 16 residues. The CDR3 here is CASKYRGVGWYNEQFF. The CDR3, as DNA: TGTGCCAGTAAATATCGGGGGGTAGGATGGTACAATGAGCAGTTCTTC.

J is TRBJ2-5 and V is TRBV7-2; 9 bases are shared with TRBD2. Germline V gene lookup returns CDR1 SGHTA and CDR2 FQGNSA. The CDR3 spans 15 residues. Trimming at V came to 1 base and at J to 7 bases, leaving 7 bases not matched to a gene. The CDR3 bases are TGTGCCAGCAGCTTAGTTAGCGGGGGAGCTGGGACCCAGTACTTC. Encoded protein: CASSLVSGGAGTQYF.

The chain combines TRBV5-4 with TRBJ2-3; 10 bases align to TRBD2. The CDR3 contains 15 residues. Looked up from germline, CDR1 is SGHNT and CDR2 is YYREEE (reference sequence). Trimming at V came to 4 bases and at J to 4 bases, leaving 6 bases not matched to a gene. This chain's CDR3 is CASSHYLAGADTQYF. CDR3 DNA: TGTGCCAGCAGCCATTACCTAGCGGGAGCAGATACGCAGTATTTT.

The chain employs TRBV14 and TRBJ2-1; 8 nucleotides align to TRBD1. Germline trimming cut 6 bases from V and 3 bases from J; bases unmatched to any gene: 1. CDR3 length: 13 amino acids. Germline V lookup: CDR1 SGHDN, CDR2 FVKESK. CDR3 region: CASRGQGYNEQFF. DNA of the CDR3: TGTGCCAGCAGAGGACAGGGCTACAATGAGCAGTTCTTC.

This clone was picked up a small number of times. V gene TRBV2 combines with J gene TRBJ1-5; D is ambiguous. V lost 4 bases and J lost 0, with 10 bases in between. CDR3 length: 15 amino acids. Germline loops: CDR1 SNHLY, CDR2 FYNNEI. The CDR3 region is CASSVGQSSNQPQHF. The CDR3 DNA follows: TGTGCCAGCAGTGTAGGGCAGAGTAGCAATCAGCCCCAGCATTTT.

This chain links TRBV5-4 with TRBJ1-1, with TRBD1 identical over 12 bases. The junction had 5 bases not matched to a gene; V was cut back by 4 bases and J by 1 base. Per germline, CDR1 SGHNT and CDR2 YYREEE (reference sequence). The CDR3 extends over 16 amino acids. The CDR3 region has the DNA TGTGCCAGCAGCGCCGGGACAGGGGGCCGGAACACTGAAGCTTTCTTT. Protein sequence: CASSAGTGGRNTEAFF.

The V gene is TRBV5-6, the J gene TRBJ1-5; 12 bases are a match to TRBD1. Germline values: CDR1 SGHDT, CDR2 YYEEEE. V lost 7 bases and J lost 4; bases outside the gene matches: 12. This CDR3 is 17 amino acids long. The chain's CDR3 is CASRPGSGQGANQPQHF. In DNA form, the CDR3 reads TGTGCCAGCCGCCCCGGTTCGGGACAGGGGGCGAATCAGCCCCAGCATTTT.

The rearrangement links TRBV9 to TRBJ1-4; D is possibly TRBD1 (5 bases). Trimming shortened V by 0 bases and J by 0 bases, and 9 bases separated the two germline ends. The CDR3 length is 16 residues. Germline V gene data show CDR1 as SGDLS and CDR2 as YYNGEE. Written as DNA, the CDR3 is TGTGCCAGCAGCGTAGGGACGGGGGCAACTAATGAAAAACTGTTTTTT. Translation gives CASSVGTGATNEKLFF.